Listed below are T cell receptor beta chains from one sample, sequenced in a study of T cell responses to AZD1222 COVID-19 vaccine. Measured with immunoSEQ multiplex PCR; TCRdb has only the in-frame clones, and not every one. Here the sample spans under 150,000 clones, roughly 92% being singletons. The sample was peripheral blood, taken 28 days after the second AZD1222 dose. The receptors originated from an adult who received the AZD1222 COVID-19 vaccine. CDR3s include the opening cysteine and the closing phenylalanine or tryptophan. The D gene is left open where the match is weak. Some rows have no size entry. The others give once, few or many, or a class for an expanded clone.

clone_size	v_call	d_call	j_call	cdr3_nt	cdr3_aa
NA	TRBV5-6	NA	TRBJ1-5	TGTGCCAGCAGCCCCGGCGGGGGGATCAATCAGCCCCAGCATTTT	CASSPGGGINQPQHF
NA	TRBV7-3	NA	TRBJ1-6	TGTGCCAGCAGCTTATTTTCGGGTCTCAATTCACCCCTCCACTTT	CASSLFSGLNSPLHF
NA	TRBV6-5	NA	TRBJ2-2	TGTGCCAGCAGTTCCCCCTGGACCGGGGAGCTGTTTTTT	CASSSPWTGELFF
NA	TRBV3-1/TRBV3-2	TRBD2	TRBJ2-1	TGTGCCAGCACCTGGGGCGGGAGTCATCAGTTCTTC	CASTWGGSHQFF
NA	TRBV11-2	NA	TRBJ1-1	TGTGCCAGCAGCTCCACTTCGGTGAACACTGAAGCTTTCTTT	CASSSTSVNTEAFF
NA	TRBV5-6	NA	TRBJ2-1	TGTGCCAGCAGACCCGGACAAGCCAACAATGAGCAGTTCTTC	CASRPGQANNEQFF
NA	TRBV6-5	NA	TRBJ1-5	TGTGCCAGCAGGTTCCGGGTTCACAATCAGCCCCAGCATTTT	CASRFRVHNQPQHF
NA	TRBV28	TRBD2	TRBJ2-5	TGTGCCAGCAGTTTGGTGGGAGGGCCCCTTTATGGGGAGACCCAGTACTTC	CASSLVGGPLYGETQYF
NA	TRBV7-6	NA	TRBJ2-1	TGTGCCAGCAGCCGCCTTATATCGAGCTCCTACAATGAGCAGTTCTTC	CASSRLISSSYNEQFF
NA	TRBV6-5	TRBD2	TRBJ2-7	TGTGCCAGCACCTCCTTAGCGGGTGCCTTCTACGAGCAGTACTTC	CASTSLAGAFYEQYF
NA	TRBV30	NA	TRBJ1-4	TGTGCCTGGAGTCCAGGGGCCGGGGAAAAACTGTTTTTT	CAWSPGAGEKLFF
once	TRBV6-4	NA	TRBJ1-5	TGTGCCAGCAGTGTCCCTAGCAATCAGCCCCAGCATTTT	CASSVPSNQPQHF
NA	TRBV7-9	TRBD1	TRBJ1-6	TGTGCCAGCAGCCCCGAGACAGGGTTAAATAATTCACCCCTCCACTTT	CASSPETGLNNSPLHF
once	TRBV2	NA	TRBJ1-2	TGTGCCAGCTCACCACAGGGACGTAAGTCTGGCTACACCTTC	CASSPQGRKSGYTF
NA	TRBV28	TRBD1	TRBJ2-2	TGTGCCACCGGGACAGGGAGGGACACCGGGGAGCTGTTTTTT	CATGTGRDTGELFF
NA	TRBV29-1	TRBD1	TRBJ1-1	TGCAGCGCTCGACAGGGGTCCACTGAAGCTTTCTTT	CSARQGSTEAFF
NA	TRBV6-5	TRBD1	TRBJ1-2	TGTGCCAGCAGTTACTACAGGGGGTTGGGCGGCTACACCTTC	CASSYYRGLGGYTF
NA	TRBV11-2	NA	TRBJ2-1	TGTGCCAGCAGCTTAGAACGTGCCTACAATGAGCAGTTCTTC	CASSLERAYNEQFF